This T cell receptor (beta chain) was sequenced in a study of T cell clones after liver transplantation. Study as a whole: TCRbeta sequencing after a pre-transplant mixed lymphocyte reaction identified graft-donor-reactive clones, later tracked in post-transplant blood. Third-party-reactive TCRbeta sequences from pre-transplant mixed lymphocyte reactions served as antigen-independent comparators.

Sequencing was performed with immunoSEQ multiplex PCR; in TCRdb, only in-frame clones are kept and a portion is missing. The table records 80,000 or so clones, about 84% of them present only once. In the case of this clone: The antigen remains undetermined.

Overall study findings and caveats: Low donor cell numbers restricted donor-reactive repertoire measurement in two subjects. Graft donor-reactive T cells may have migrated into the graft rather than being deleted.

CDR1 SGHRS and CDR2 YFSETQ come from the germline V gene. V was pared by 9 bases and J by 9 bases, with 15 bases of the junction left unmatched. CDR3 length: 14 amino acids. The chain joins TRBV5-1 to TRBJ2-1, with 7 bases aligning to TRBD2. This sample comprised CD4+ T cells from blood, obtained approximately 3.5 years after liver transplant. The sequence was collected from a human patient who received a liver transplant. T cells may partly derive from the graft donor. CDR3 amino acids: CATKPRLAGSEQFF. The CDR3 nucleotides read TGCGCCACCAAACCGAGACTAGCTGGCTCTGAGCAGTTCTTC. Drawing the rest from reference TRBV5-1 and TRBJ2-1, the complete variable domain is KAGVTQTPRYLIKTRGQQVTLSCSPISGHRSVSWYQQTPGQGLQFLFEYFSETQRNKGNFPGRFSGRQFSNSRSEMNVSTLELGDSALYLCATKPRLAGSEQFFGPGTRLTVL.